The text below deals with one T cell receptor (beta chain). This entry comes from a study of blood T cell repertoires in COVID-19. Method: immunoSEQ multiplex PCR; TCRdb's copy keeps in-frame clones and lacks some. The data contain about 140,000 clones, approximately 90% of them singletons. What was sequenced was peripheral blood. This receptor was obtained from a human donor in a cohort sampled during active COVID-19.

CDR3 protein: CASSLERAPSYEQYF. The CDR3 nucleotides are TGTGCCAGCAGCCTGGAGCGGGCACCCTCCTACGAGCAGTACTTC. This sequence joins TRBV11-3 and TRBJ2-7; D is perhaps TRBD2 (6 bases). This CDR3 spans 15 amino acids. V was cut by 5 bases and J by 0 bases, with 14 bases left in between. From germline, CDR1 is SGHNT and CDR2 YENEEA.